This section outlines one T cell receptor (beta chain) sequence together with its context. Its antigen is still unknown. Preparation of the TCRbeta library involved a method that used unique molecular identifiers. One entry per CDR3 protein results from TCRdb running MiXCR on the PCR reads. The table records 81,000 or so distinct CDR3 sequences, around 16% of them present only once. The V end lost 4 bases, the J end lost 4 bases, and 13 bases lay between the germline ends. The CDR3 is 14 residues long. Germline V lookup: CDR1 MNHEY, CDR2 SVGAGI. The sample comes from a study of T-cell reconstitution after alpha-beta-depleted transplantation in children. The study's findings and limits: Roughly two months post-transplant, alpha-beta T cells reportedly originated from several hundred graft clones that had expanded. The authors attributed T-cell counts and diversity one year after transplant mostly to newly produced T cells.

This rearrangement joins TRBV6-5 to TRBJ1-1; the D gene is possibly TRBD1 (5 bases). The receptor comes from a male patient between 2 and 15 years old who had a stem cell transplant for acute lymphoblastic leukemia, so the T cells may come from the graft donor. The sample in question was PBMCs, mostly from graft donor cells, obtained 180 days after TCRalphabeta/CD19-depleted stem cell transplant. The CDR3 region has the DNA TGTGCCAGCAGTTCCAGGGCAAGAGTCACTGAAGCTTTCTTT. Amino acids: CASSSRARVTEAFF.